The 27 T cell receptor beta chains presented below share a single source sample, sequenced in a study of blood T cell repertoires in COVID-19. Assay used: immunoSEQ multiplex PCR; TCRdb lists only in-frame clones, some missing. In the table there are 250,000 to 300,000 clones, 90% of which are singletons. Sample: PBMCs or T cells enriched from blood (not recorded which). The receptors originated from a woman aged 25 to 45 who had recovered from COVID-19.

This sequence joins TRBV3-1 (or the pseudogene TRBV3-2) and TRBJ2-7, with 7 bases identical to TRBD1. The CDR3 has 14 amino acids. CDR1 is LGHDT and CDR2 is YNNKEL in the germline V gene (reference sequence). Germline trimming cut 3 bases from V and 1 base from J; bases unmatched to any gene: 3. The CDR3 loop reads CASSQTGNSYEQYF. The DNA for the CDR3 is TGTGCCAGCAGCCAGACAGGGAATTCCTACGAGCAGTACTTC.

The chain is built from TRBV6-5 and TRBJ1-6; 8 nucleotides align to TRBD1. Germline assignment: CDR1 MNHEY and CDR2 SVGAGI. The CDR3 spans 16 residues. J lost 9 bases, V lost 4 bases, and 11 bases had no gene match. In nucleotides, the CDR3 is TGTGCCAGCAGTTCCCCCAGACAGGGGAGAGGTTCACCCCTCCACTTT. Amino acids: CASSSPRQGRGSPLHF.

V is TRBV24-1 and J is TRBJ2-5; tentative D call: TRBD1 (6 bases). The V end was cut by 3 bases, the J end by 2 bases, with 15 bases between. The germline V gene encodes CDR1 KGHDR and CDR2 SFDVKD. The CDR3 is 16 amino acids. CDR3 in amino acids: CATSDDTGSLQETQYF. The CDR3 DNA reads as TGTGCCACCAGTGATGATACAGGGAGTCTTCAAGAGACCCAGTACTTC.

The V call is TRBV4-2, the J call TRBJ2-4; 15 bases are a match to TRBD2. With V trimmed by 3 bases and J by 2 bases, 8 bases remained unmatched. Germline lookup yields CDR1 LGHNA and CDR2 YNFKEQ. CDR3 length equals 19 residues. CDR3 coding DNA: TGTGCCAGCAGCCAGTATCCCGGGACTAGCGGGGGGTCCAAAAACATTCAGTACTTC. Its translation: CASSQYPGTSGGSKNIQYF.

V usage is TRBV7-2 and J usage is TRBJ1-5, with 9 bases lining up with TRBD1. Per the germline V gene, CDR1 is SGHTA and CDR2 is FQGNSA. V gave up 4 bases and J gave up 3 bases; unmatched junction bases: 10. This CDR3 has 17 amino acids. This CDR3 is CASSSLGQGPYNQPQHF. The CDR3 bases are TGTGCCAGCAGCTCCCTAGGACAGGGGCCCTACAATCAGCCCCAGCATTTT. Full variable domain (rest looked up from reference TRBV7-2 and TRBJ1-5): GAGVSQSPSNKVTEKGKDVELRCDPISGHTALYWYRQSLGQGLEFLIYFQGNSAPDKSGLPSDRFSAERTGGSVSTLTIQRTQQEDSAVYLCASSSLGQGPYNQPQHFGDGTRLSIL.

The CDR3 DNA sequence: TGTGCCAGCAGCTTAGAGCCCGGTGAAGCTTTCTTT. This encodes CASSLEPGEAFF. The chain combines TRBV11-2 with TRBJ1-1, with D hard to call. The CDR3 covers 12 residues. Trimming removed 0 bases at V and 7 bases at J, with 6 bases between. Per the germline V gene, CDR1 is SGHAT and CDR2 is FQNNGV.

The J gene is TRBJ1-5, the V gene TRBV10-2; D is uncertain. This CDR3 has 15 residues. V shed 7 bases and J shed 3 bases, with 16 bases lying between them. CDR1 and CDR2 (germline): WSHSY, SAAADI. The CDR3 DNA reads TGCGCCAGCACCATGACAATGACCGCCAATCAGCCCCAGCATTTT. Translation gives CASTMTMTANQPQHF.

This clone was observed a single time. This rearrangement joins TRBV6-5 to TRBJ2-7; D remains ambiguous. The V gene lost 6 bases and the J gene lost 6 bases, with 15 bases spanning the gap. The CDR3 spans 13 residues. Germline V CDR1 and CDR2: MNHEY, SVGAGI. CDR3 bases: TGTGCCAGCAGAAATGAGATTGGGCGCGAGCAGTACTTC. Translation: CASRNEIGREQYF.

V usage is TRBV7-3 and J usage is TRBJ2-3, with no clear D. Germline V gene lookup returns CDR1 SGHTA and CDR2 FQGTGA. CDR3 length equals 13 residues. Trimming took 5 bases from V and 1 from J, leaving 7 bases between them. CDR3 DNA: TGTGCCAGCAGCAAATCGGGCACAGATACGCAGTATTTT. Encoded protein: CASSKSGTDTQYF.

As to this clone: Germline and junction disagree at one end, which may indicate a read error. The chain joins TRBV7-7 to TRBJ2-1; 7 bases are shared with TRBD1. The CDR3 is made up of 15 amino acids. Per the germline V gene, CDR1 is SSHAT and CDR2 is FNYEAQ (reference sequence). The CDR3 nucleotides are TGTGCTAGCAGCCCCGGGACAGCAGCCTACAATGAGCAGTTCTTC. Protein sequence: CASSPGTAAYNEQFF. The full variable domain, rest sourced from reference TRBV7-7 and TRBJ2-1, is GAGVSQSPRYKVTKRGQDVTLRCDPISSHATLYWYQQALGQGPEFLTYFNYEAQPDKSGLPSDRFSAERPEGSISTLTIQRTEQRDSAMYRCASSPGTAAYNEQFFGPGTRLTVL.

This clone occurred once. V usage is TRBV3-1 (or the pseudogene TRBV3-2) and J usage is TRBJ1-2, with 7 nucleotides matching TRBD1. V lost 1 base to trimming and J lost 2 bases; unmatched junction nucleotides: 4. Germline V gives CDR1 LGHDT, CDR2 YNNKEL (reference sequence). The CDR3 runs 15 residues. The DNA of the CDR3 is TGTGCCAGCAGCCAAGGGGACAGAGGCAACTATGGCTACACCTTC. Translated, it gives CASSQGDRGNYGYTF.

The chain is built from TRBV4-3 and TRBJ2-5; a possible D gene is TRBD2 (5 bases). CDR1 is LGHNA and CDR2 is YSLEER in the germline V gene. Trimming cost V 1 base and J 4 bases, with 10 bases left between them. The CDR3 runs to 14 residues. The DNA of the CDR3 is TGCGCCAGCAGCCAAGTCGGGGTAGGAGAGACCCAGTACTTC. It is translated as CASSQVGVGETQYF.

This chain connects TRBV28 to TRBJ2-7; weak D call: TRBD1 (5 bases). V was cut by 4 bases and J by 2 bases, with 12 bases left in between. Germline V CDR1 and CDR2: MDHEN, SYDVKM. The CDR3 extends over 14 amino acids. The CDR3 DNA sequence: TGTGCCAGCAGTTCGGCAGGGTTTGCCTACGAGCAGTACTTC. Amino acid sequence: CASSSAGFAYEQYF.

This clone was seen a single time. The J gene is TRBJ2-2, the V gene TRBV11-3, with TRBD1 matching over 10 bases. The V gene's germline CDR1 is SGHNT and CDR2 YENEEA. This CDR3 region has 16 residues. V was clipped by 0 bases and J by 5 bases; unmatched bases: 3. CDR3 region: CASSLDMGQGTGELFF. DNA of the CDR3: TGTGCCAGCAGCTTAGATATGGGACAGGGGACCGGGGAGCTGTTTTTT.

This chain links TRBV7-8 with TRBJ1-1; D perhaps matches TRBD1 (5 bases). The CDR3 is 13 amino acids. CDR1 is SGHVS, CDR2 FQNEAQ, per germline. Trimming stripped 3 bases from V and 5 bases from J, with 10 bases between. CDR3 DNA sequence: TGTGCCAGCAGCTTGGCAGGGCGGACTGAAGCTTTCTTT. Translated: CASSLAGRTEAFF.

This chain joins TRBV28 and TRBJ1-4, with 8 bases fitting TRBD1. Trimming at V came to 7 bases and at J to 11 bases, leaving 12 bases not matched to a gene. The CDR3 runs 14 residues. Germline CDR1 and CDR2: MDHEN and SYDVKM. CDR3: CASTPDRAKVKLFF. The DNA of the CDR3 is TGTGCCAGCACCCCGGACAGGGCCAAGGTCAAACTGTTTTTT.

The chain recombines TRBV29-1 with TRBJ2-5, with D unclear. Germline V lookup: CDR1 SQVTM, CDR2 ANQGSEA. V lost 4 bases and J 9 bases, leaving 12 bases between the germline ends. This CDR3 comprises 11 residues. The CDR3 region is CSVVSLGAQYF. Written as DNA, the CDR3 is TGCAGCGTTGTGTCCCTTGGAGCCCAGTACTTC.

The V call is TRBV28, the J call TRBJ1-2; TRBD1 agrees at 11 bases. From germline, CDR1 is MDHEN and CDR2 SYDVKM. Trimming at V came to 6 bases and at J to 8 bases, leaving 17 bases not matched to a gene. The CDR3 sequence is 17 residues long. CDR3 amino acids: CASRGQGAAGYPFGYTF. The CDR3 DNA is TGTGCCAGCAGAGGACAGGGGGCGGCGGGCTATCCCTTCGGCTACACCTTC.

This chain joins TRBV12-3 or TRBV12-4 and TRBJ2-1, with D perhaps TRBD2 (5 bases). V gave up 1 base and J gave up 10 bases, with 5 bases separating them. The length of the CDR3 is 11 residues. The CDR3 protein is CASSLEREQFF. The CDR3 DNA is TGTGCCAGCAGTTTAGAGCGGGAGCAGTTCTTC.

This chain joins TRBV5-6 and TRBJ1-6; 8 bases are a match to TRBD1. The ends lost 0 bases at V and 9 bases at J; junction bases unmatched: 5. This CDR3 is 15 amino acids long. Germline V gene data show CDR1 as SGHDT and CDR2 as YYEEEE. The CDR3 here is CASSLGTGRGSPLHF. CDR3 DNA sequence: TGTGCCAGCAGCTTGGGGACAGGGCGTGGTTCACCCCTCCACTTT.

The rearrangement links TRBV13 to TRBJ2-1; tentatively, D is TRBD2 (6 bases). The CDR3 is 15 amino acids. V was cut by 6 bases and J by 1 base, with 13 bases left in between. Germline V gene data show CDR1 as PRHDT and CDR2 as FYEKMQ (reference sequence). The CDR3 reads CASSLGSGSYNEQFF. In nucleotides, the CDR3 is TGTGCCAGCAGTCTGGGTAGCGGATCCTACAATGAGCAGTTCTTC. Supplemented by reference TRBV13 and TRBJ2-1, the full variable domain reads AAGVIQSPRHLIKEKRETATLKCYPIPRHDTVYWYQQGPGQDPQFLISFYEKMQSDKGSIPDRFSAQQFSDYHSELNMSSLELGDSALYFCASSLGSGSYNEQFFGPGTRLTVL.

The V and J genes are TRBV19 and TRBJ2-3, with D possibly being TRBD2 (6 bases). V dropped 7 bases and J dropped 3 bases, with 17 bases sitting between them. The CDR3 is 15 amino acids. CDR1 is LNHDA and CDR2 is SQIVND in the germline V gene (reference sequence). CDR3: CASIFRREWTDTQYF. CDR3 nucleotide sequence: TGTGCCAGTATCTTCCGGCGGGAATGGACAGATACGCAGTATTTT.

J is TRBJ1-5 and V is TRBV30, with TRBD1 as a possible D gene (6 bases). Trimming cost V 4 bases and J 3 bases, with 13 bases left between them. The CDR3 covers 14 residues. Germline lookup yields CDR1 GTSNPN and CDR2 SVGIG (reference sequence). CDR3 region: CAWNFGGPNQPQHF. The DNA of the CDR3 is TGTGCCTGGAATTTCGGGGGGCCCAATCAGCCCCAGCATTTT. Drawing the rest from reference TRBV30 and TRBJ1-5, the complete variable domain is SQTIHQWPATLVQPVGSPLSLECTVEGTSNPNLYWYRQAAGRGLQLLFYSVGIGQISSEVPQNLSASRPQDRQFILSSKKLLLSDSGFYLCAWNFGGPNQPQHFGDGTRLSIL.

This chain joins TRBV2 and TRBJ2-2, with TRBD1 matching over 11 bases. Germline-derived CDR1 and CDR2 are SNHLY and FYNNEI. The trim removed 6 bases at V and 4 bases at J, leaving 13 bases unmatched. This CDR3 contains 18 residues. The CDR3 DNA sequence: TGTGCCAGCAGGGGACAGGGGGTCGGTCCCCTTGGCACCGGGGAGCTGTTTTTT. Translation gives CASRGQGVGPLGTGELFF. The full variable domain, in which reference TRBV2 and TRBJ2-2 provide the parts outside the CDR3, is EPEVTQTPSHQVTQMGQEVILRCVPISNHLYFYWYRQILGQKVEFLVSFYNNEISEKSEIFDDQFSVERPDGSNFTLKIRSTKLEDSAMYFCASRGQGVGPLGTGELFFGEGSRLTVL.

The chain is built from TRBV5-1 and TRBJ2-3, with a weak D call TRBD2 (5 bases). Germline CDR1 is SGHRS and CDR2 is YFSETQ. The CDR3 runs 15 residues. Trimming cost V 3 bases and J 1 base, with 12 bases left between them. The CDR3 sequence: CASSSYGERTDTQYF. The CDR3, as DNA: TGCGCCAGCAGCTCGTACGGGGAGCGCACAGATACGCAGTATTTT.

In nucleotides, the CDR3 is TGTGCCAGCAGCGCCCGGGACAGCCCTAATGAAAAACTGTTTTTT. Its translation is CASSARDSPNEKLFF. The chain couples TRBV5-8 to TRBJ1-4; 7 bases are a match to TRBD1. J gave up 3 bases and V 4 bases, and 6 bases lay outside the gene matches. The CDR3 loop spans 15 amino acids. Germline V gene data show CDR1 as SGHTS and CDR2 as YDEGEE.

The chain carries TRBV2 and TRBJ1-2, with D possibly matching TRBD1 (5 bases). V was clipped by 7 bases and J by 8 bases, with 17 bases between them. The CDR3 runs to 13 residues. CDR1 and CDR2 (germline): SNHLY, FYNNEI. CDR3 residues: CASTRDSVNGYTF. The CDR3 nucleotides read TGTGCCAGCACCAGGGACTCAGTTAACGGCTACACCTTC.